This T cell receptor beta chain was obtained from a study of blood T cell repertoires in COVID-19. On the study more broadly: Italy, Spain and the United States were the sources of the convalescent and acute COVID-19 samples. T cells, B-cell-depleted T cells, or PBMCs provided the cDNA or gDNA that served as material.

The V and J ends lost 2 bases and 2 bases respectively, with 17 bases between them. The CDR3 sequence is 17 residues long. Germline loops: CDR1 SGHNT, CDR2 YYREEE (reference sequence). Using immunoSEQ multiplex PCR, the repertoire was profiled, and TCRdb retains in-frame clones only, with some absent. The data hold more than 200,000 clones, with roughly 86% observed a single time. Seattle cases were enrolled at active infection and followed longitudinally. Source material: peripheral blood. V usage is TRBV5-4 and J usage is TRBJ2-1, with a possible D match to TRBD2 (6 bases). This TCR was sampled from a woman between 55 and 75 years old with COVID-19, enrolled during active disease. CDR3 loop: CASSLGSSGPPYNEQFF. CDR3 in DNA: TGTGCCAGCAGCTTAGGGTCGAGCGGGCCCCCCTACAATGAGCAGTTCTTC.